Listed below are T cell receptor beta chains from one sample, sequenced in a study of T cells in Graves' hyperthyroidism and ophthalmopathy. TCRdb recomputed calls from the multiplex PCR reads with MiXCR, one row per CDR3 protein. This table holds hundreds of thousands of distinct CDR3 sequences, about an eighth found once. The sample taken for sequencing was blood. These receptors were collected from a woman between 40 and 55 years old with Graves' ophthalmopathy. CDR3s include the opening cysteine and the closing phenylalanine or tryptophan. A D gene is named only where the DNA matches it firmly. Only some rows state a clone size, as once, few, many or a class for expanded clones.

len: 12
d_gene: -
j_gene: TRBJ2-7
v_gene: TRBV15
abundance: -
CDR3aa: CATSGQGYEQYF
CDR3nt: TGTGCCACCTCGGGGCAGGGTTACGAGCAGTACTTC

len: 13
d_gene: -
j_gene: TRBJ2-1
v_gene: TRBV9
abundance: many
CDR3aa: CASSVGELNEQFF
CDR3nt: TGTGCCAGCAGCGTAGGGGAGCTCAATGAGCAGTTCTTC

len: 15
d_gene: -
j_gene: TRBJ1-6
v_gene: TRBV5-1
abundance: few
CDR3aa: CASSLGGRSNSPLHF
CDR3nt: TGCGCCAGCAGCTTGGGAGGACGGTCTAATTCACCCCTCCACTTT

len: 16
d_gene: TRBD2
j_gene: TRBJ2-3
v_gene: TRBV27
abundance: few
CDR3aa: CASSPRLAGSTDTQYF
CDR3nt: TGTGCCAGCAGTCCCCGACTAGCGGGTTCCACAGATACGCAGTATTTT

len: 15
d_gene: TRBD1
j_gene: TRBJ2-1
v_gene: TRBV10-1
abundance: many
CDR3aa: CASSSSGTGLNEQFF
CDR3nt: TGCGCCAGCAGTTCCTCCGGGACAGGGCTAAATGAGCAGTTCTTC

len: 13
d_gene: -
j_gene: TRBJ1-2
v_gene: TRBV14
abundance: many
CDR3aa: CASSQDIRHHYTF
CDR3nt: TGTGCCAGCAGCCAAGATATCCGACACCACTACACCTTC

len: 13
d_gene: -
j_gene: TRBJ2-7
v_gene: TRBV7-7
abundance: many
CDR3aa: CASSLSKTHEQYF
CDR3nt: TGTGCTAGCAGCCTCTCAAAGACCCACGAGCAGTACTTC

len: 15
d_gene: -
j_gene: TRBJ1-1
v_gene: TRBV7-9
abundance: once
CDR3aa: CASSLVLGDYTEAFF
CDR3nt: TGTGCCAGCAGCTTAGTTCTCGGGGATTACACTGAAGCTTTCTTT

len: 17
d_gene: TRBD2
j_gene: TRBJ2-1
v_gene: TRBV29-1
abundance: many
CDR3aa: CSVLLLAGGESYNEQFF
CDR3nt: TGCAGCGTTCTGTTGCTAGCGGGAGGGGAGTCCTACAATGAGCAGTTCTTC

len: 14
d_gene: -
j_gene: TRBJ1-5
v_gene: TRBV15
abundance: -
CDR3aa: CATSPGRSGQPQHF
CDR3nt: TGTGCCACCAGCCCCGGCAGGTCCGGTCAGCCCCAGCATTTT

len: 15
d_gene: -
j_gene: TRBJ2-7
v_gene: TRBV2
abundance: many
CDR3aa: CASSRQGPLNYEQYF
CDR3nt: TGTGCCAGCAGTCGGCAGGGCCCCCTGAACTACGAGCAGTACTTC

len: 13
d_gene: -
j_gene: TRBJ2-7
v_gene: TRBV6-6
abundance: many
CDR3aa: CASSYNRAYEQYF
CDR3nt: TGTGCCAGCAGTTACAACAGAGCCTACGAGCAGTACTTC

len: 16
d_gene: -
j_gene: TRBJ1-1
v_gene: TRBV28
abundance: many
CDR3aa: CASSLAKGLLGTEAFF
CDR3nt: TGTGCCAGCAGTTTAGCAAAGGGGCTCCTAGGCACTGAAGCTTTCTTT

len: 13
d_gene: -
j_gene: TRBJ1-2
v_gene: TRBV29-1
abundance: few
CDR3aa: CSVEFPDRYGYTF
CDR3nt: TGCAGCGTTGAATTCCCGGACAGATATGGCTACACCTTC